This T cell receptor beta chain was found in a study of blood T cell repertoires in COVID-19. About the study: From the United States, Italy and Spain came samples of acute and convalescent COVID-19. PBMCs, B-cell-depleted T cells, or T cells provided the cDNA or gDNA that made up the material.

Trimming removed 7 bases from V and 3 bases from J; junction bases left unmatched: 12. In germline, CDR1 is ENHRY, CDR2 SYGVKD. CDR3 length equals 16 residues. How the authors handled the data: The authors estimated nucleated cell counts from reference gene primer amplification. Clones were read by immunoSEQ multiplex PCR, and TCRdb kept only the in-frame ones, dropping some. The D gene and trimming were derived from the DNA, and the V and J assignments and clone size from that table. The repertoire holds under 300,000 clones, with 65% to 90% as singletons. The receptor was derived from a woman between 55 and 75 years old with active or convalescent COVID-19. This rearrangement joins TRBV10-3 to TRBJ2-3; TRBD1 matches 8 bases. Sequencing input: peripheral blood. CDR3 nucleotide sequence: TGTGCCATCATGCGGACAGGGTTTGGGAGGACAGATACGCAGTATTTT. This codes for CAIMRTGFGRTDTQYF.